This T cell receptor beta chain is from a study of Ad26.COV2.S vaccination and SARS-CoV-2 variants. This clone was seen at least ten times. Repertoires were generated with immunoSEQ multiplex PCR, while TCRdb's copy carries only in-frame clones and drops some. Here the sample spans 200,000 to 300,000 clones, 87% being singletons. V was shortened by 3 bases and J by 1 base, with 6 bases between the two germline ends. This CDR3 is 13 amino acids long. Indicated treatment: 15 to 20 received Ad26.COV2.S at low or high dose, single or two shots; about 5 received placebo; per-sample allocation not given. Sampling was performed 63 days after the first vaccine or placebo injection.

This rearrangement joins TRBV12-3 or TRBV12-4 to TRBJ1-1; D not resolved. This TCR was sampled from a person between 18 and 59 years old who received the Ad26.COV2.S COVID-19 vaccine or a placebo. This sample comprised peripheral blood, obtained in a trial of Ad26.COV2.S vaccine versus placebo. The CDR3 here is CASSLGKNTEAFF. CDR3 nucleotides: TGTGCCAGCAGTTTGGGGAAGAACACTGAAGCTTTCTTT.